Following are 24 T cell receptor beta chains from one sample sequenced in a study of cytomegalovirus exposure and HLA in healthy donors. Primers: 60 Vbeta forward and 13 Jbeta reverse. Some clones are missing from TCRdb's copy, which holds only in-frame ones; the method was immunoSEQ multiplex PCR. Of fewer than 200,000 clones listed, about 80% are singletons. Specimen: PBMCs. These receptors were collected from a woman aged 45-65 years in good health and CMV-seronegative.

The rearrangement links TRBV7-2 to TRBJ1-5; 7 bases line up with TRBD1. V lost 5 bases to trimming and J lost 2 bases; unmatched junction nucleotides: 3. Germline V gene lookup returns CDR1 SGHTA and CDR2 FQGNSA. CDR3 length: 14 amino acids. The CDR3 nucleotides are TGTGCCAGCAGCCGGGACAGTCGCAATCAGCCCCAGCATTTT. Translated: CASSRDSRNQPQHF. Variable domain in full (rest from reference TRBV7-2 and TRBJ1-5): GAGVSQSPSNKVTEKGKDVELRCDPISGHTALYWYRQSLGQGLEFLIYFQGNSAPDKSGLPSDRFSAERTGGSVSTLTIQRTQQEDSAVYLCASSRDSRNQPQHFGDGTRLSIL.

This chain connects TRBV4-1 to TRBJ1-4; D may be TRBD1 (6 bases). Germline V CDR1 and CDR2: MGHRA, YSYEKL. The ends were cut back, 5 bases at V and 4 bases at J, with 11 bases in the middle. CDR3 size: 14 residues. The CDR3 nucleotides are TGCGCCAGCAGCGTCAGGGGCTTTAATGAAAAACTGTTTTTT. This codes for CASSVRGFNEKLFF.

The chain recombines TRBV15 with TRBJ2-1, with TRBD2 matching 15 bases. CDR3 length: 17 residues. Germline-derived CDR1 and CDR2 are LNHNV and YYDKDF (reference sequence). J gave up 6 bases and V 5 bases, and 8 bases lay outside the gene matches. This chain's CDR3 is CATSRRTSGGEGNEQFF. The CDR3 DNA reads TGTGCCACCAGCCGACGGACTAGCGGGGGGGAGGGCAATGAGCAGTTCTTC.

This chain uses TRBV5-1 with TRBJ2-5; 9 nucleotides align to TRBD1. TRBJ2-7 explains the end of the DNA better; the J call may be wrong. This CDR3 spans 14 amino acids. CDR1 and CDR2 (germline): SGHRS, YFSETQ. CDR3 in amino acids: CASSPGTGRYEQYF. CDR3 sequence (DNA): TGCGCCAGCAGCCCCGGGACAGGGCGCTACGAGCAGTACTTC.

The chain uses TRBV7-2 and TRBJ2-1, with D unresolved. Looked up from germline, CDR1 is SGHTA and CDR2 is FQGNSA. The CDR3 extends over 16 amino acids. With 5 bases removed from V and 4 bases from J, the gap between germline ends came to 18 bases. CDR3 loop: CASSPPDTSGYNEQFF. The CDR3 coding sequence is TGTGCCAGCAGCCCCCCTGACACCTCTGGGTACAATGAGCAGTTCTTC. Full variable domain (missing parts from reference TRBV7-2 and TRBJ2-1): GAGVSQSPSNKVTEKGKDVELRCDPISGHTALYWYRQSLGQGLEFLIYFQGNSAPDKSGLPSDRFSAERTGGSVSTLTIQRTQQEDSAVYLCASSPPDTSGYNEQFFGPGTRLTVL.

A remark on this clone: Compared with germline, one end of the junction differs, possibly owing to a read error. The chain combines TRBV7-6 with TRBJ1-6; D is possibly TRBD1 (6 bases). The germline V gene has CDR1 SGHVS and CDR2 FNYEAQ. The CDR3 is 13 amino acids. The CDR3 spells CASSLAGQTPPHF. CDR3 DNA: TGTGCCAGCAGCTTAGCTGGACAGACACCCCCCCACTTT.

Only a few counts were recorded for this clone. This rearrangement joins TRBV14 to TRBJ1-2, with 7 bases aligning to TRBD1. From germline, CDR1 is SGHDN and CDR2 FVKESK. The CDR3 contains 14 residues. V gave up 3 bases and J gave up 4 bases; unmatched junction bases: 5. The CDR3 is CASSQTGFGYGYTF. Here the CDR3 DNA reads TGTGCCAGCAGCCAGACAGGGTTCGGCTATGGCTACACCTTC. The whole variable domain, filled in from reference TRBV14 and TRBJ1-2, reads EAGVTQFPSHSVIEKGQTVTLRCDPISGHDNLYWYRRVMGKEIKFLLHFVKESKQDESGMPNNRFLAERTGGTYSTLKVQPAELEDSGVYFCASSQTGFGYGYTFGSGTRLTVV.

V gene TRBV14 combines with J gene TRBJ1-2; the D is unclear. This CDR3 spans 11 amino acids. V lost 4 bases to trimming and J lost 11 bases, with 11 bases between them. Germline V gene data show CDR1 as SGHDN and CDR2 as FVKESK. CDR3 bases: TGTGCCAGCAGCCGTGCGTCTAGTTACACCTTC. Amino acid sequence: CASSRASSYTF.

This clone was detected once. The chain links TRBV11-3 to TRBJ2-3; a possible D gene is TRBD2 (5 bases). Per germline, CDR1 SGHNT and CDR2 YENEEA. Trimming left V 1 base short and J 1 base short, with 15 bases between. This CDR3 region has 17 residues. The CDR3, as DNA: TGTGCCAGCAGCTTAGCGTACGGGGTACGGGGCACAGATACGCAGTATTTT. Residues: CASSLAYGVRGTDTQYF.

CDR3 region: CASANQGGTDTQYF. The CDR3, as DNA: TGTGCCAGCGCAAACCAGGGGGGCACAGATACGCAGTATTTT. The V and J genes are TRBV28 and TRBJ2-3; TRBD1 matches at 7 bases. Germline V gene lookup returns CDR1 MDHEN and CDR2 SYDVKM. CDR3 length: 14 amino acids. The V gene end was trimmed by 8 bases and the J gene end by 1 base; junction bases not matched to a gene: 6.

The chain joins TRBV6-5 to TRBJ2-7, with D maybe TRBD1 (9 bases). CDR3 length: 15 residues. Germline V gives CDR1 MNHEY, CDR2 SVGAGI. V lost 4 bases, J lost 3 bases, and 16 bases lay in between. DNA for the CDR3: TGTGCCAGCAGTTCGGGGGGGACAGGGCTCTACGAGCAGTACTTC. Its translation: CASSSGGTGLYEQYF.

This clone occurred a few times. The V call is TRBV6-6, the J call TRBJ2-4; D possibly corresponds to TRBD2 (6 bases). With 2 bases removed from V and 9 bases from J, the gap between germline ends came to 11 bases. The CDR3 contains 13 residues. Germline V lookup: CDR1 MNHNY, CDR2 SVGAGI (reference sequence). CDR3: CASSYAGQIIQYF. CDR3 sequence (DNA): TGTGCCAGCAGTTACGCGGGGCAGATCATTCAGTACTTC.

This clone has just one count. The genes are TRBV28 and TRBJ1-2, with no clear D. Germline loops: CDR1 MDHEN, CDR2 SYDVKM. This CDR3 is 14 amino acids long. The V end lost 6 bases, the J end lost 5 bases, and 16 bases lay between the germline ends. The CDR3 bases are TGTGCCAGCAGCAGGACTCGTGGAGGGTATGGCTACACCTTC. Encoded protein: CASSRTRGGYGYTF.

In nucleotides, the CDR3 is TGTGCCAGCTCACCGGAGACAGGGGGTATCTATGGCTACACCTTC. Its translation: CASSPETGGIYGYTF. The V call is TRBV18, the J call TRBJ1-2; 9 positions match TRBD1. Trimming took 3 bases from V and 4 from J; bases not matched to a gene: 6. The CDR3 runs to 15 residues. CDR1 is KGHSH and CDR2 is LQKENI in the germline V gene. The variable domain in full, with the rest retrieved from reference TRBV18 and TRBJ1-2, is NAGVMQNPRHLVRRRGQEARLRCSPMKGHSHVYWYRQLPEEGLKFMVYLQKENIIDESGMPKERFSAEFPKEGPSILRIQQVVRGDSAAYFCASSPETGGIYGYTFGSGTRLTVV.

This clone was seen once. The V call is TRBV21-1, the J call TRBJ1-1; the table's D call, TRBD1, was not checked against the DNA. TRBV21-1 is a listed pseudogene. This CDR3 contains 16 residues. For the CDR3, the DNA is TGTGCCAGCAGCGCACCCTCAGGGGGATTTTTCTCTGAAGCTTTCTTT. Translated: CASSAPSGGFFSEAFF.

The chain is built from TRBV4-3 and TRBJ2-5; TRBD2 agrees at 12 bases. The J call is in doubt because the DNA end fits TRBJ2-7 better. The CDR3 covers 17 residues. The germline gives CDR1 LGHNA, CDR2 YSLEER. The CDR3 DNA reads TGCGCCAGCAGCCAAGGACTAGCGGGAGTTGACTCCTACGAGCAGTACTTC. Its translation: CASSQGLAGVDSYEQYF.

The chain uses TRBV6-5 and TRBJ1-1, with TRBD1 as a possible D gene (6 bases). This CDR3 is 15 amino acids long. In germline, CDR1 is MNHEY, CDR2 SVGAGI. Deletions cut 7 bases from V and 2 bases from J, with 17 bases between. CDR3 sequence (DNA): TGTGCCAGCATCGCCCTCGGGGGGCGCAACACTGAAGCTTTCTTT. Protein: CASIALGGRNTEAFF.

The genes are TRBV4-2 and TRBJ2-7; 11 nucleotides line up with TRBD1. In germline, CDR1 is LGHNA, CDR2 YNFKEQ. The CDR3 spans 15 residues. V trimming: 1 base; J trimming: 5 bases; junction bases outside the gene matches: 4. The CDR3 DNA reads TGTGCCAGCAGCCAAGGGGGACAGGGGGACCACGAGCAGTACTTC. Encoded protein: CASSQGGQGDHEQYF.

J is TRBJ1-1 and V is TRBV30; 8 bases map to TRBD1. The CDR3 runs to 13 residues. The germline V gene has CDR1 GTSNPN and CDR2 SVGIG (reference sequence). Germline trimming cut 2 bases from V and 4 bases from J; bases unmatched to any gene: 3. The CDR3 nucleotides read TGTGCCTGGAGTTGGGGGACAGGCACTGAAGCTTTCTTT. Protein: CAWSWGTGTEAFF.

The sample holds one count of this clone. The chain is built from TRBV28 and TRBJ2-1; D may be TRBD1 (5 bases). From germline, CDR1 is MDHEN and CDR2 SYDVKM. V was pared by 6 bases and J by 3 bases, with 12 bases between. The CDR3 sequence is 14 residues long. The chain's CDR3 is CASRLRQFYNEQFF. The CDR3 DNA follows: TGTGCCAGCAGACTACGACAGTTCTACAATGAGCAGTTCTTC.

The chain carries TRBV7-7 and TRBJ1-3; TRBD1 matches at 9 bases. The V gene end was trimmed by 5 bases and the J gene end by 2 bases; junction bases not matched to a gene: 13. CDR1 is SSHAT, CDR2 FNYEAQ, per germline (reference sequence). The CDR3 has 18 residues. CDR3 bases: TGTGCCAGCAGCCGCCGGGACAGGGATGGGACTCCTGGAAACACCATATATTTT. It codes for CASSRRDRDGTPGNTIYF.

A single count supports this clone. The chain recombines TRBV5-5 with TRBJ1-1, with no clear D. This CDR3 is 13 amino acids long. Germline V lookup: CDR1 SGHKS, CDR2 YYEKEE (reference sequence). The V gene lost 0 bases and the J gene lost 4 bases, with 7 bases spanning the gap. Written as DNA, the CDR3 is TGTGCCAGCAGCTTGGCCCCTCCCACTGAAGCTTTCTTT. Translation: CASSLAPPTEAFF.

The genes are TRBV4-3 and TRBJ2-2; the D gene is possibly TRBD2 (5 bases). Trimming stripped 1 base from V and 1 base from J, with 13 bases between. CDR3 length: 17 amino acids. Germline values: CDR1 LGHNA, CDR2 YSLEER. In DNA form, the CDR3 reads TGCGCCAGCAGCCAAGTCGGAGGAGAGTGGAACACCGGGGAGCTGTTTTTT. This translates into CASSQVGGEWNTGELFF.

The chain combines TRBV7-3 with TRBJ2-7, with 9 bases identical to TRBD2. CDR1 and CDR2 (germline): SGHTA, FQGTGA. The ends lost 5 bases at V and 2 bases at J; junction bases unmatched: 4. The CDR3 is made up of 14 amino acids. The CDR3 region has the DNA TGTGCCAGCAGCGTTAGCGGGAGCGCCTACGAGCAGTACTTC. Translating it yields CASSVSGSAYEQYF.